Described below is a single TCR beta chain sequence and its context. Its antigen is unidentified. Germline V gives CDR1 GTSNPN, CDR2 SVGIG (reference sequence). The CDR3 spans 14 residues. V shed 2 bases and J shed 5 bases, with 15 bases lying between them. This sample is drawn from a study of Ad26.COV2.S vaccination and SARS-CoV-2 variants. Study background: The donor belonged to the COV1001 Ad26.COV2.S trial arm. Intramuscular Ad26.COV2.S at 5x10^10 or 1x10^11 viral particles. Study results and limitations: Vaccinees reportedly had broad spike-specific CD8+ and CD4+ T cell responses. Comparable non-spike TCR breadth was observed in vaccine and placebo recipients.

Sequenced by immunoSEQ multiplex PCR; TCRdb stores in-frame clones only, minus some. The repertoire consists of about 480,000 clones, with about 83% occurring once and the leading ten covering about 13%. This sample's treatment: about 20 received Ad26.COV2.S at low or high dose, single or two shots; a few received placebo; per-sample allocation not given. Collection of the samples took place on day 63 after the first injection of vaccine or placebo. The source is a person between 18 and 59 years old who received the Ad26.COV2.S COVID-19 vaccine or a placebo. This rearrangement joins TRBV30 to TRBJ2-5, with D unclear. This specimen was peripheral blood, taken in a trial of Ad26.COV2.S vaccine versus placebo. The CDR3 loop reads CAWSPLGTLETQYF. The CDR3 DNA sequence: TGTGCCTGGAGTCCCCTGGGCACCCTCGAGACCCAGTACTTC.